The 22 T cell receptor beta chains below come from one sample, sequenced in a study of immune evolution from preneoplasia to lung adenocarcinoma. Data came from immunoSEQ multiplex PCR; TCRdb stores just in-frame clones and leaves some out. The sample has thousands of clones; over 70% are singletons. Specimen: FFPE atypical adenomatous hyperplasia tissue from the lung. As to subset: atypical adenomatous hyperplasia (AAH), lung preneoplasia. Every receptor here comes from a person aged 70 to 85 with lung adenocarcinoma.

The chain carries TRBV7-3 and TRBJ2-1; D remains ambiguous. CDR1 and CDR2 from the germline V gene are SGHTA and FQGTGA. V was cut by 0 bases and J by 1 base, with 13 bases left in between. The CDR3 runs to 17 residues. The CDR3 DNA follows: TGTGCCAGCAGCTTAACAGGTGGTAGGTCGTCCTACAATGAGCAGTTCTTC. This encodes CASSLTGGRSSYNEQFF.

This sequence joins TRBV4-1 and TRBJ2-1; TRBD2 matches 13 bases. The CDR3 has 13 residues. The trim removed 3 bases at V and 12 bases at J, leaving 2 bases unmatched. The germline CDR1 and CDR2 sequences are MGHRA and YSYEKL. CDR3 DNA: TGCGCCAGCAGCCAGGGGACTAGCGGGACGCAGTTCTTC. It is translated as CASSQGTSGTQFF.

V gene TRBV7-2 combines with J gene TRBJ2-5; 7 bases are a match to TRBD2. The CDR3 sequence is 14 residues long. CDR1 SGHTA and CDR2 FQGNSA come from the germline V gene. J lost 7 bases, V lost 4 bases, and 9 bases had no gene match. For the CDR3, the DNA is TGTGCCAGCAGCTCGCACGAGGGGAGGGGGACCCAGTACTTC. This codes for CASSSHEGRGTQYF.

The chain has TRBV5-1 and TRBJ1-1; TRBD1 matches 7 bases. Per germline, CDR1 SGHRS and CDR2 YFSETQ. V lost 4 bases, J lost 0 bases, and 6 bases stayed unmatched. The CDR3 is made up of 15 amino acids. The CDR3 nucleotides are TGCGCCAGCAGCCTCACCGGGACAGTGAACACTGAAGCTTTCTTT. Amino acid sequence: CASSLTGTVNTEAFF.

This chain links TRBV2 with TRBJ1-1, with D possibly TRBD1 on 5 matching bases. CDR3 size: 14 residues. Germline assignment: CDR1 SNHLY and CDR2 FYNNEI. V lost 6 bases to trimming and J lost 3 bases, with 14 bases between them. The CDR3, as DNA: TGTGCCAGCAGGTCTTGGGGGTTCGACACTGAAGCTTTCTTT. It codes for CASRSWGFDTEAFF.

The genes are TRBV7-9 and TRBJ2-4; 10 nucleotides agree with TRBD1. Per the germline V gene, CDR1 is SEHNR and CDR2 is FQNEAQ (reference sequence). Trimming removed 6 bases from V and 7 bases from J; junction bases left unmatched: 6. The CDR3 extends over 14 amino acids. The DNA for the CDR3 is TGTGCCAGCAGGCCCGGACAGGGGGGGAACATTCAGTACTTC. Its translation is CASRPGQGGNIQYF.

This clone was picked up one time. The chain uses TRBV7-2 and TRBJ1-1; 9 positions match TRBD1. V shed 0 bases and J 5 bases; nucleotides not matched to a gene: 4. Germline CDR1 SGHTA, CDR2 FQGNSA. This CDR3 has 15 amino acids. The DNA of the CDR3 is TGTGCCAGCAGCTTAGCTACAGGGGGCACGACTGAAGCTTTCTTT. It specifies CASSLATGGTTEAFF.

This clone was seen a handful of times. The chain carries TRBV27 and TRBJ2-7; 11 nucleotides line up with TRBD2. Trimming removed 4 bases from V and 3 bases from J; junction bases left unmatched: 5. CDR1 MNHEY and CDR2 SMNVEV come from the germline V gene (reference sequence). This CDR3 has 15 residues. CDR3 protein: CASSSRLAGNYEQYF. The CDR3 coding sequence is TGTGCCAGCAGTTCCCGACTAGCGGGAAACTACGAGCAGTACTTC.

This chain links TRBV19 with TRBJ2-1, with 10 nucleotides matching TRBD2. The CDR3 has 15 amino acids. Germline values: CDR1 LNHDA, CDR2 SQIVND (reference sequence). The trim removed 10 bases at V and 4 bases at J, leaving 10 bases unmatched. The CDR3 DNA is TGTGCCACCTACGGATGGACTAGCGGATACAATGAGCAGTTCTTC. Protein product: CATYGWTSGYNEQFF.

The chain uses TRBV4-2 and TRBJ2-7, with D hard to call. Germline V lookup: CDR1 LGHNA, CDR2 YNFKEQ. The CDR3 sequence is 12 residues long. V lost 4 bases, J lost 3 bases, and 7 bases lay in between. CDR3 region: CASSLGSYEQYF. In DNA form, the CDR3 reads TGTGCCAGCAGCCTCGGAAGCTACGAGCAGTACTTC.

This chain connects TRBV5-4 to TRBJ2-7, with unresolved D. CDR3 length: 16 residues. Trimming removed 0 bases at V and 0 bases at J, with 13 bases between. CDR1 SGHNT and CDR2 YYREEE come from the germline V gene (reference sequence). The CDR3 protein is CASSLGGIGSSYEQYF. The CDR3 DNA reads as TGTGCCAGCAGCTTGGGAGGCATCGGTAGCTCCTACGAGCAGTACTTC.

This clone occurred a few times. The gene calls are TRBV25-1 and TRBJ2-3; no clear D. V shed 3 bases and J shed 8 bases, with 12 bases lying between them. The CDR3 consists of 13 residues. Per the germline V gene, CDR1 is MGHDK and CDR2 is SYGVNS. This chain's CDR3 is CASSDPQRATQYF. The CDR3 nucleotides are TGTGCCAGCAGTGACCCCCAGCGTGCTACGCAGTATTTT.

This clone was seen a few times. The rearrangement joins TRBV6-1 to TRBJ2-7; D gene unclear. Germline CDR1 is MNHNS and CDR2 is SASEGT. The CDR3 contains 12 residues. V lost 4 bases to trimming and J lost 1 base, with 5 bases between them. Here the CDR3 DNA reads TGTGCCAGCAGTGCACAGTCCTACGAGCAGTACTTC. The encoded protein is CASSAQSYEQYF.

This clone turned up a few times. The chain couples TRBV18 to TRBJ2-1; 12 nucleotides line up with TRBD2. V lost 4 bases to trimming and J lost 9 bases; unmatched junction nucleotides: 4. There are 14 residues in the CDR3. From germline, CDR1 is KGHSH and CDR2 LQKENI. The CDR3 spells CASSLASGRGEQFF. CDR3 nucleotides: TGTGCCAGCTCACTTGCTAGCGGGAGGGGTGAGCAGTTCTTC. The full variable domain, with the rest looked up from reference TRBV18 and TRBJ2-1, is NAGVMQNPRHLVRRRGQEARLRCSPMKGHSHVYWYRQLPEEGLKFMVYLQKENIIDESGMPKERFSAEFPKEGPSILRIQQVVRGDSAAYFCASSLASGRGEQFFGPGTRLTVL.

In nucleotides, the CDR3 is TGTGCCAGTAGTCCGGGACTAGGCGGGAATGAGCAGTTCTTC. Its translation is CASSPGLGGNEQFF. This sequence joins TRBV19 and TRBJ2-1, with 8 bases identical to TRBD2. V lost 5 bases and J lost 7; bases outside the gene matches: 7. The CDR3 length is 14 residues. Germline lookup yields CDR1 LNHDA and CDR2 SQIVND (reference sequence).

The chain couples TRBV28 to TRBJ2-3; possibly TRBD1 or TRBD2 for D (5 bases each). Per germline, CDR1 MDHEN and CDR2 SYDVKM. The CDR3 is made up of 16 amino acids. V shed 10 bases and J shed 0 bases, with 20 bases lying between them. In DNA, the CDR3 is TGTGCCATTGGGGGTCGGGACCAACTAAGCACAGATACGCAGTATTTT. Translation: CAIGGRDQLSTDTQYF.

This CDR3 is CASSLRFRPIYSYEQYF. DNA for the CDR3: TGTGCCAGCAGTTTAAGATTCAGACCCATATACTCCTACGAGCAGTACTTC. V usage is TRBV27 and J usage is TRBJ2-7, with D unresolved. CDR3 length: 17 amino acids. Germline lookup yields CDR1 MNHEY and CDR2 SMNVEV (reference sequence). V was shortened by 2 bases and J by 0 bases, with 17 bases between the two germline ends.

The J gene is TRBJ2-3, the V gene TRBV18, with D unresolved. Trimming took off 1 base at V and 5 bases at J, with 10 bases between the two ends. The CDR3 has 14 residues. Germline V gene data show CDR1 as KGHSH and CDR2 as LQKENI. DNA of the CDR3: TGTGCCAGCTCACCACTAACAGCAGAAGATACGCAGTATTTT. Protein sequence: CASSPLTAEDTQYF.

The chain joins TRBV4-1 to TRBJ1-5, with D perhaps TRBD1 (6 bases). The germline gives CDR1 MGHRA, CDR2 YSYEKL. CDR3 length: 15 residues. Trimming stripped 3 bases from V and 8 bases from J, with 17 bases between. CDR3 DNA: TGCGCCAGCAGCCAGACCTTAACAGGGTTGGAGCCCCAGCATTTT. Its protein product is CASSQTLTGLEPQHF.

The chain joins TRBV25-1 to TRBJ2-7; D remains unclear. V lost 3 bases, J lost 2 bases, and 11 bases lay in between. CDR3 length: 14 amino acids. Germline values: CDR1 MGHDK, CDR2 SYGVNS. CDR3 amino acids: CASSDRQETYEQYF. The CDR3 DNA sequence: TGTGCCAGCAGTGATCGTCAGGAGACCTACGAGCAGTACTTC.

The CDR3 DNA sequence: TGTGCCAGCAGCCAAGACAGCGGGAACACCGGGGAGCTGTTTTTT. Residues: CASSQDSGNTGELFF. The chain employs TRBV7-8 and TRBJ2-2; D is tentatively TRBD1 or TRBD2 (5 bases each). Deletions cut 5 bases from V and 1 base from J, with 11 bases between. CDR1 SGHVS and CDR2 FQNEAQ come from the germline V gene. The CDR3 consists of 15 residues.

The CDR3 sequence is CASSQEGLGTSGRKSSYNEQFF. Here the CDR3 DNA reads TGTGCCAGCAGCCAAGAGGGGTTGGGGACTAGCGGGAGGAAGAGCTCCTACAATGAGCAGTTCTTC. This rearrangement joins TRBV4-2 to TRBJ2-1; 15 bases align to TRBD2. V gave up 0 bases and J gave up 0 bases; unmatched junction bases: 12. Germline CDR1 is LGHNA and CDR2 is YNFKEQ. This CDR3 has 22 amino acids.